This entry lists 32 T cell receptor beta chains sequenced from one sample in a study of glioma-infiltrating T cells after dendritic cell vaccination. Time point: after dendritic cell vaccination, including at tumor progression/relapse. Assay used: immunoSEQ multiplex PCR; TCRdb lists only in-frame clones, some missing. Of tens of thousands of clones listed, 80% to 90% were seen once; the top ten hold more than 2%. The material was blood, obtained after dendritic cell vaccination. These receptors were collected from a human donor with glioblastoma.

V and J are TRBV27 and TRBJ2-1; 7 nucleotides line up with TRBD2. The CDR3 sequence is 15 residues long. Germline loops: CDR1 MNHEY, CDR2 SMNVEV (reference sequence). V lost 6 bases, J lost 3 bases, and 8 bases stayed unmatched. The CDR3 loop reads CASSWGGEFYNEQFF. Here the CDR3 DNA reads TGTGCCAGCAGCTGGGGGGGAGAATTCTACAATGAGCAGTTCTTC.

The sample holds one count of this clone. CDR3 in DNA: TGTGCCAGCACTACGCGGGGAGGTGCAGATACGCAGTATTTT. It codes for CASTTRGGADTQYF. This chain joins TRBV18 and TRBJ2-3; possibly TRBD2 for D (6 bases). V lost 8 bases, J lost 4 bases, and 16 bases lay in between. In germline, CDR1 is KGHSH, CDR2 LQKENI. This CDR3 region has 14 residues.

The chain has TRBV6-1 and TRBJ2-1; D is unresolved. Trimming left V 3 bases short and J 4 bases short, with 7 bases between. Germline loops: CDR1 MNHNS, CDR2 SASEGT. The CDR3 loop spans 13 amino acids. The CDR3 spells CASSESQYNEQFF. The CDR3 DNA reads TGTGCCAGCAGTGAGTCGCAGTACAATGAGCAGTTCTTC.

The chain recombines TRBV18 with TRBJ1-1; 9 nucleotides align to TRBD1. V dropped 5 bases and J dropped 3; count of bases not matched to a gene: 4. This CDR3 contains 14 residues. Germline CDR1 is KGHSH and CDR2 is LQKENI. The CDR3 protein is CASSARTGDTEAFF. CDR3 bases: TGTGCCAGCTCAGCCCGGACAGGGGACACTGAAGCTTTCTTT. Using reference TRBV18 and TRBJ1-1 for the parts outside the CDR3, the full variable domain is NAGVMQNPRHLVRRRGQEARLRCSPMKGHSHVYWYRQLPEEGLKFMVYLQKENIIDESGMPKERFSAEFPKEGPSILRIQQVVRGDSAAYFCASSARTGDTEAFFGQGTRLTVV.

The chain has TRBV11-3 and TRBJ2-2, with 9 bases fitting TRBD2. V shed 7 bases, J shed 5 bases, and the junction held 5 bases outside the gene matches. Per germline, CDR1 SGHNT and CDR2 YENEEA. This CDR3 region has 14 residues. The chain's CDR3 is CASTWTSVTGELFF. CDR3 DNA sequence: TGTGCCAGCACCTGGACTAGCGTTACCGGGGAGCTGTTTTTT. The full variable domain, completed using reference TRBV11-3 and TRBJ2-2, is EAGVVQSPRYKIIEKKQPVAFWCNPISGHNTLYWYLQNLGQGPELLIRYENEEAVDDSQLPKDRFSAERLKGVDSTLKIQPAELGDSAVYLCASTWTSVTGELFFGEGSRLTVL.

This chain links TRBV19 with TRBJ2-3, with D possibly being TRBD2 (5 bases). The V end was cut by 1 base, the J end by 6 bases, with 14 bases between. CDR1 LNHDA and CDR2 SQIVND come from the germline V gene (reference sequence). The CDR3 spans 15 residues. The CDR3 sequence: CASSIAGNLPDTQYF. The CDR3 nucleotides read TGTGCCAGTAGTATAGCGGGAAACCTTCCTGATACGCAGTATTTT.

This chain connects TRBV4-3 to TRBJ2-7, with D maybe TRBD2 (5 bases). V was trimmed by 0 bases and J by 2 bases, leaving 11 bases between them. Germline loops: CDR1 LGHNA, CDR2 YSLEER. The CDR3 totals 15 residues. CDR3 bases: TGCGCCAGCAGCCAAGACCCGGGGATCGCCTACGAGCAGTACTTC. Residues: CASSQDPGIAYEQYF.

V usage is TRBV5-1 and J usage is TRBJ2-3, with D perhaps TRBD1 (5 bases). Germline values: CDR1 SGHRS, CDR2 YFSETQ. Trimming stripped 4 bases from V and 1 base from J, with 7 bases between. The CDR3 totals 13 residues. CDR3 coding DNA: TGCGCCAGCAGCGCGACAGGCACAGATACGCAGTATTTT. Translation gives CASSATGTDTQYF.

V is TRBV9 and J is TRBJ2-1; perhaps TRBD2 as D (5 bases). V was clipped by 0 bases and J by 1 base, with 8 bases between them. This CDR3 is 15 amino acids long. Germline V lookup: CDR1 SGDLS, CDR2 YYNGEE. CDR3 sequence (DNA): TGTGCCAGCAGCGTAGACCCGGGATCCTACAATGAGCAGTTCTTC. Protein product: CASSVDPGSYNEQFF.

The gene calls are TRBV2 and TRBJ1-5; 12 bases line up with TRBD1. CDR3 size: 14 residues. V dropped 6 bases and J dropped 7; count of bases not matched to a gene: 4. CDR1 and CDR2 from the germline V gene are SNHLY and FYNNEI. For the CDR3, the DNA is TGTGCCAGCAGCGAGGGACAGGGGGCCCAGCCCCAGCATTTT. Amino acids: CASSEGQGAQPQHF. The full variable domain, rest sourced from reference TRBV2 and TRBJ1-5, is EPEVTQTPSHQVTQMGQEVILRCVPISNHLYFYWYRQILGQKVEFLVSFYNNEISEKSEIFDDQFSVERPDGSNFTLKIRSTKLEDSAMYFCASSEGQGAQPQHFGDGTRLSIL.

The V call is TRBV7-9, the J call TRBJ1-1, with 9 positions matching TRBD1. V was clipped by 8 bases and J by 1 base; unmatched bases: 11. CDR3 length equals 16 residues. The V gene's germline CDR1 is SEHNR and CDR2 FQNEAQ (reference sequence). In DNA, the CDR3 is TGTGCCAGCGGTCTAACAGGGGGCTTAGGGAACACTGAAGCTTTCTTT. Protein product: CASGLTGGLGNTEAFF.

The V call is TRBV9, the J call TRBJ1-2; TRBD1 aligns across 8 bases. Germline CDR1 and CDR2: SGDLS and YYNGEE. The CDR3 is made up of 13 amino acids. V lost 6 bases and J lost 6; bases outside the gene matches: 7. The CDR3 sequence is CASTRQGRDGYTF. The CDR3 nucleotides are TGTGCCAGCACCAGACAGGGGCGGGATGGCTACACCTTC.

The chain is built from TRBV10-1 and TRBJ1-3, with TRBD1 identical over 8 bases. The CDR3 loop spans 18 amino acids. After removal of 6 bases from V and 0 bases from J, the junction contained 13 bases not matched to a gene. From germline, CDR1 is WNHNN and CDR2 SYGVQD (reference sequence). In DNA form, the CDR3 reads TGCGCCAGCAGCGGCCGGAGCCCGGACAGGGCCTCTGGAAACACCATATATTTT. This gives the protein CASSGRSPDRASGNTIYF.

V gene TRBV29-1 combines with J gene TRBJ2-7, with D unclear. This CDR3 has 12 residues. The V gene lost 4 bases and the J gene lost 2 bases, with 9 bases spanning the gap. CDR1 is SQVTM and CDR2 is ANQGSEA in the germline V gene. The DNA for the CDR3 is TGCAGCGTTGCAACAGCAACCTACGAGCAGTACTTC. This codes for CSVATATYEQYF.

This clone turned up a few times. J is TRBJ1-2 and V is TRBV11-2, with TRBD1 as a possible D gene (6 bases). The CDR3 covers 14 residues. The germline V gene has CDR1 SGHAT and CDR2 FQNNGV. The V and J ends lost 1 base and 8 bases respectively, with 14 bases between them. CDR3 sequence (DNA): TGTGCCAGCAGCTTAGTGGCAGGGGAAGGAGGCTACACCTTC. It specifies CASSLVAGEGGYTF. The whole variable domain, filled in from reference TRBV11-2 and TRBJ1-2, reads EAGVAQSPRYKIIEKRQSVAFWCNPISGHATLYWYQQILGQGPKLLIQFQNNGVVDDSQLPKDRFSAERLKGVDSTLKIQPAKLEDSAVYLCASSLVAGEGGYTFGSGTRLTVV.

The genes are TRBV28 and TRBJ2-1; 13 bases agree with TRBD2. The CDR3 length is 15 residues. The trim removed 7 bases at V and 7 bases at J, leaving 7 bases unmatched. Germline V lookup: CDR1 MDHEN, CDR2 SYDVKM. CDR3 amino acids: CASMGGLAGANEQFF. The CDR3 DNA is TGTGCCAGCATGGGCGGACTAGCGGGAGCGAATGAGCAGTTCTTC. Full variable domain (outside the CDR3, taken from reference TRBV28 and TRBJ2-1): DVKVTQSSRYLVKRTGEKVFLECVQDMDHENMFWYRQDPGLGLRLIYFSYDVKMKEKGDIPEGYSVSREKKERFSLILESASTNQTSMYLCASMGGLAGANEQFFGPGTRLTVL.

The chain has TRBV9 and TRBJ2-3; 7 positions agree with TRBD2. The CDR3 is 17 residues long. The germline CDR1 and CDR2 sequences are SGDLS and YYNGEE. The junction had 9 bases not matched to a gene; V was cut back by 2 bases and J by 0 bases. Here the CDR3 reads CASSVGMAGASTDTQYF. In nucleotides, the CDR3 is TGTGCCAGCAGCGTCGGGATGGCGGGAGCGAGCACAGATACGCAGTATTTT.

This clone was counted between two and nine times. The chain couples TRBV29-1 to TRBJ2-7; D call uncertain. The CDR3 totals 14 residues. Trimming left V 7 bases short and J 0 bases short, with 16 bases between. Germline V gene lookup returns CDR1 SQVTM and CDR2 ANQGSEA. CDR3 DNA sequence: TGCAGCGGGCTCGGTGGGCCGGCCTCCTACGAGCAGTACTTC. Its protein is CSGLGGPASYEQYF.

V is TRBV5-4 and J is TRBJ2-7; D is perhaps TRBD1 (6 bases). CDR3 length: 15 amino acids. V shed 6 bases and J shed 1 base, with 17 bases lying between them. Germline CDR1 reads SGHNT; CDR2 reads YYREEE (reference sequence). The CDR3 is CASTTGTLGSYEQYF. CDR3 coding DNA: TGTGCCAGCACGACCGGGACACTTGGTTCCTACGAGCAGTACTTC.

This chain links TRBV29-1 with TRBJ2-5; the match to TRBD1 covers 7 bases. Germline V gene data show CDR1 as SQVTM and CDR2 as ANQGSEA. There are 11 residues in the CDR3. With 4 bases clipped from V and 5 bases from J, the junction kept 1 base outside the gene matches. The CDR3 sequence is CSVGRGETQYF. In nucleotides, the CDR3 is TGCAGCGTTGGCAGGGGGGAGACCCAGTACTTC. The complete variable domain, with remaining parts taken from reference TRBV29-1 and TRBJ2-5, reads SAVISQKPSRDICQRGTSLTIQCQVDSQVTMMFWYRQQPGQSLTLIATANQGSEATYESGFVIDKFPISRPNLTFSTLTVSNMSPEDSSIYLCSVGRGETQYFGPGTRLLVL.

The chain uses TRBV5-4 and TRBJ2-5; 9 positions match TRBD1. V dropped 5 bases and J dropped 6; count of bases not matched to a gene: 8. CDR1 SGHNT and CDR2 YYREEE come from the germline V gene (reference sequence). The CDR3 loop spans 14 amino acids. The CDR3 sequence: CASSLAGTGKTQYF. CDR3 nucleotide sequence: TGTGCCAGCAGTCTAGCCGGGACAGGGAAGACCCAGTACTTC.

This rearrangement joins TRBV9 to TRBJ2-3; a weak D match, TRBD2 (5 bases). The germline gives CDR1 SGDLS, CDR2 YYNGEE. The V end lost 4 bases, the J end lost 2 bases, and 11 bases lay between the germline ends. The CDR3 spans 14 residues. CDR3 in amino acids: CASSPPGNTDTQYF. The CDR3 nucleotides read TGTGCCAGCAGCCCTCCGGGGAACACAGATACGCAGTATTTT.

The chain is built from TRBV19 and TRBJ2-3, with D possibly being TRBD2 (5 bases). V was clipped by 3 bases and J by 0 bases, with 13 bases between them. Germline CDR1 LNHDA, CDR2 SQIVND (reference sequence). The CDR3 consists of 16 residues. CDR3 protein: CASSMVAGYSTDTQYF. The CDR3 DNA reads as TGTGCCAGTAGTATGGTGGCGGGCTATAGCACAGATACGCAGTATTTT.

In DNA, the CDR3 is TGTGCCTGGAGTCACAAGGGGACTGAAGCTTTCTTT. It yields the protein CAWSHKGTEAFF. This rearrangement joins TRBV30 to TRBJ1-1; TRBD1 might be the D (5 bases). The CDR3 is 12 residues long. CDR1 is GTSNPN and CDR2 is SVGIG in the germline V gene (reference sequence). Trimming pared 2 bases from V and 5 bases from J, leaving 9 bases between.

The DNA of the CDR3 is TGTGCCAGCACCCTGACTTGGAACACTGAAGCTTTCTTT. It is translated as CASTLTWNTEAFF. The J gene is TRBJ1-1, the V gene TRBV6-5; D unresolved. The CDR3 spans 13 residues. Germline V gene data show CDR1 as MNHEY and CDR2 as SVGAGI. The V gene lost 7 bases and the J gene lost 1 base, with 10 bases spanning the gap.

Written as DNA, the CDR3 is TGTGCCAGCAGCCACCTGACCGGGACAGTATATGGCTACACCTTC. Translation gives CASSHLTGTVYGYTF. This chain connects TRBV5-4 to TRBJ1-2; 7 positions match TRBD1. J gave up 5 bases and V 4 bases, and 11 bases lay outside the gene matches. CDR1 and CDR2 from the germline V gene are SGHNT and YYREEE (reference sequence). This CDR3 region has 15 residues.

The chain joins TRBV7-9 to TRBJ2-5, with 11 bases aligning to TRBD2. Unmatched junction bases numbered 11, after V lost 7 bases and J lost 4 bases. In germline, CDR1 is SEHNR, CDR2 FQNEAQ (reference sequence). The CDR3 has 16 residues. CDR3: CASTMATSGGGETQYF. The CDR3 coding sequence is TGTGCCAGCACCATGGCCACTAGCGGGGGTGGAGAGACCCAGTACTTC.

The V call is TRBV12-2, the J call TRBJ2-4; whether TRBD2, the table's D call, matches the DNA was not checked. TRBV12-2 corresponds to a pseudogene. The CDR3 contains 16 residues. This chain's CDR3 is CASRFRGAGDGNIQYF. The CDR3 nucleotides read TGTGCAAGTCGCTTCCGTGGAGCGGGAGACGGAAACATTCAGTACTTC.

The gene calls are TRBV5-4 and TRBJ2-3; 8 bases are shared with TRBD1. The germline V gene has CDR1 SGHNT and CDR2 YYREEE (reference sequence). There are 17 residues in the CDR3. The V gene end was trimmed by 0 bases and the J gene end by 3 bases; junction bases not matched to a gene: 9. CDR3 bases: TGTGCCAGCAGCTTGGGAGGGACAGGTCGAAAGACAGATACGCAGTATTTT. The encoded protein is CASSLGGTGRKTDTQYF. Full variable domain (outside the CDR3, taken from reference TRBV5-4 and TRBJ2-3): ETGVTQSPTHLIKTRGQQVTLRCSSQSGHNTVSWYQQALGQGPQFIFQYYREEENGRGNFPPRFSGLQFPNYSSELNVNALELDDSALYLCASSLGGTGRKTDTQYFGPGTRLTVL.

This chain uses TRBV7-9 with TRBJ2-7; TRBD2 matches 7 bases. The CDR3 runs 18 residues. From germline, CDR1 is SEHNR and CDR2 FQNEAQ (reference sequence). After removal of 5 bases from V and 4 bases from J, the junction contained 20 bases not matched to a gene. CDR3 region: CASSRTRGASGEGYEQYF. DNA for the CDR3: TGTGCCAGCAGCCGGACTAGAGGAGCGTCGGGGGAAGGGTACGAGCAGTACTTC.

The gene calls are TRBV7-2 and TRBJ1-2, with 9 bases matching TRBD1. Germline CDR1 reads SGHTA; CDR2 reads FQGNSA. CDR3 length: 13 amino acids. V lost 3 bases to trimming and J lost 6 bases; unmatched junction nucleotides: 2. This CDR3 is CASSFRQGDGYTF. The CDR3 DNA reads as TGTGCCAGCAGCTTTAGACAGGGGGATGGCTACACCTTC.

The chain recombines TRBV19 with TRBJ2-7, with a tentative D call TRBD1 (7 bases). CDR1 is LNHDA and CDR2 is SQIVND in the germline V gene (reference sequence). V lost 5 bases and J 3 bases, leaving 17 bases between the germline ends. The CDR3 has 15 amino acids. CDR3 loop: CASSPRGAGLYEQYF. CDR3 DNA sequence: TGTGCCAGTAGTCCCAGGGGGGCGGGACTCTACGAGCAGTACTTC. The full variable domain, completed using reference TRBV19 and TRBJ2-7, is DGGITQSPKYLFRKEGQNVTLSCEQNLNHDAMYWYRQDPGQGLRLIYYSQIVNDFQKGDIAEGYSVSREKKESFPLTVTSAQKNPTAFYLCASSPRGAGLYEQYFGPGTRLTVT.